This T cell receptor beta chain was sequenced during a study of graft-versus-host responses after intestinal transplantation. The authors seeded some 200,000 CFSE-labeled responder cells together with some 200,000 irradiated stimulator cells tagged with violet dye. The protocol was immunoSEQ multiplex PCR, while the TCRdb copy is restricted to in-frame clones and leaves out a portion. In the table there are 11,000 to 15,000 clones, roughly a third of which are singletons. Findings and limits, study-wide: Recipient marrow contained GvH clones, some of which appeared first in ileum or blood.

This CDR3 region has 17 residues. Trimming took 3 bases from V and 0 from J, leaving 17 bases between them. Germline V lookup: CDR1 SNHLY, CDR2 FYNNEI. Sequenced material: alloreactive CD8+ T cells from a mixed lymphocyte reaction culture, taken before intestinal transplant. Subset specified: CFSE-low proliferating T cells sorted from approximately 6-day pre-transplant mixed lymphocyte reaction (GvH or HvG direction). The chain combines TRBV2 with TRBJ1-2, with D possibly being TRBD1 (5 bases). This TCR derives from a human patient who received an intestinal transplant. The CDR3 nucleotides read TGTGCCAGCAGTGACTCTGTTGTCGGGGCTACTAACTATGGCTACACCTTC. Translated, it gives CASSDSVVGATNYGYTF.